These 32 T cell receptor beta chains were all obtained from the same sample, sequenced in a study of blood T cell repertoires in COVID-19. Sequencing used immunoSEQ multiplex PCR; TCRdb keeps in-frame clones, though not all of them. The profile shows roughly 160,000 clones, about four fifths of them singletons. What was sequenced was PBMCs or T cells enriched from blood (not recorded which). These receptor sequences come from a woman in her sixties who had recovered from COVID-19.

The V gene is TRBV7-8, the J gene TRBJ2-6; possible D gene TRBD2, 5 bases. The length of the CDR3 is 15 residues. Germline-derived CDR1 and CDR2 are SGHVS and FQNEAQ. The V and J ends lost 5 bases and 2 bases respectively, with 10 bases between them. CDR3 residues: CASSKGSTGANVLTF. The CDR3 DNA sequence: TGTGCCAGCAGCAAAGGGAGCACTGGGGCCAACGTCCTGACTTTC.

The V and J genes are TRBV20-1 and TRBJ1-2, with D possibly being TRBD1 (5 bases). Germline loops: CDR1 DFQATT, CDR2 SNEGSKA (reference sequence). This CDR3 spans 11 amino acids. The V and J ends lost 6 bases and 4 bases respectively, with 9 bases between them. This CDR3 reads CSATGGYGYTF. As DNA, the CDR3 is TGCAGTGCAACCGGGGGCTATGGCTACACCTTC.

The rearrangement joins TRBV11-2 to TRBJ2-3, with 8 bases matching TRBD2. This CDR3 spans 15 amino acids. The V gene end was trimmed by 5 bases and the J gene end by 0 bases; junction bases not matched to a gene: 4. Germline loops: CDR1 SGHAT, CDR2 FQNNGV. In DNA form, the CDR3 reads TGTGCCAGCAGCCGGAGCGGGGGTAGCACAGATACGCAGTATTTT. Amino acids: CASSRSGGSTDTQYF.

This chain links TRBV19 with TRBJ1-2; no firm D call. The CDR3 totals 14 residues. V lost 5 bases and J 0 bases, leaving 10 bases between the germline ends. CDR1 is LNHDA and CDR2 is SQIVND in the germline V gene (reference sequence). CDR3 sequence: CASSRQAANYGYTF. As DNA, the CDR3 is TGTGCCAGTAGTCGGCAGGCAGCTAACTATGGCTACACCTTC.

This clone was counted only a few times. The J gene is TRBJ1-2, the V gene TRBV30, with D maybe TRBD1 (5 bases). Germline lookup yields CDR1 GTSNPN and CDR2 SVGIG (reference sequence). V was pared by 2 bases and J by 0 bases, with 10 bases between. The CDR3 has 14 residues. The CDR3 DNA is TGTGCCTGGAGTAGGAGGGGTTCTAACTATGGCTACACCTTC. This sequence encodes CAWSRRGSNYGYTF. The entire variable domain, with the rest obtained from reference TRBV30 and TRBJ1-2, is as follows: SQTIHQWPATLVQPVGSPLSLECTVEGTSNPNLYWYRQAAGRGLQLLFYSVGIGQISSEVPQNLSASRPQDRQFILSSKKLLLSDSGFYLCAWSRRGSNYGYTFGSGTRLTVV.

This clone occurred a few times. CDR3 DNA: TGTGCCACCAGTGATTTCGCGCGGGGTGGCTACACCTTC. Amino acids: CATSDFARGGYTF. V is TRBV24-1 and J is TRBJ1-2; D is uncertain. V lost 1 base and J 7 bases, leaving 9 bases between the germline ends. The CDR3 runs to 13 residues. Germline loops: CDR1 KGHDR, CDR2 SFDVKD.

This clone was recorded only once. The gene calls are TRBV20-1 and TRBJ2-1; D is unclear. CDR3 length: 10 residues. The V gene's germline CDR1 is DFQATT and CDR2 SNEGSKA (reference sequence). Trimming left V 5 bases short and J 7 bases short, with 6 bases between. This CDR3 is CSALQNEQFF. In nucleotides, the CDR3 is TGCAGTGCTTTACAAAATGAGCAGTTCTTC.

CDR3 in DNA: TGTGCCAGCAGCGCGCGGGCGGGGGATGGCGAGCAGTACTTC. Translation gives CASSARAGDGEQYF. This chain links TRBV7-2 with TRBJ2-7; 7 bases line up with TRBD2. The V gene end was trimmed by 5 bases and the J gene end by 6 bases; junction bases not matched to a gene: 10. The CDR3 runs to 14 residues. Looked up from germline, CDR1 is SGHTA and CDR2 is FQGNSA.

V usage is TRBV2 and J usage is TRBJ2-7; 10 nucleotides align to TRBD1. The CDR3 totals 15 residues. The junction had 5 bases not matched to a gene; V was cut back by 4 bases and J by 2 bases. Per germline, CDR1 SNHLY and CDR2 FYNNEI. Here the CDR3 DNA reads TGTGCCAGCAGTGCGAGGGACAGGGGACCCTACGAGCAGTACTTC. Its translation is CASSARDRGPYEQYF. Using reference TRBV2 and TRBJ2-7 for the parts outside the CDR3, the full variable domain is EPEVTQTPSHQVTQMGQEVILRCVPISNHLYFYWYRQILGQKVEFLVSFYNNEISEKSEIFDDQFSVERPDGSNFTLKIRSTKLEDSAMYFCASSARDRGPYEQYFGPGTRLTVT.

The chain links TRBV2 to TRBJ1-6; the D is unclear. Germline V lookup: CDR1 SNHLY, CDR2 FYNNEI. This CDR3 spans 15 amino acids. V gave up 4 bases and J gave up 5 bases, with 12 bases separating them. As DNA, the CDR3 is TGTGCCAGCAGTGGGCTCGGAGGAGATAATTCACCCCTCCACTTT. Translated, it gives CASSGLGGDNSPLHF.

V usage is TRBV30 and J usage is TRBJ1-2; 7 nucleotides align to TRBD1. Trimming took 1 base from V and 0 from J; bases not matched to a gene: 2. This CDR3 region has 14 residues. CDR1 and CDR2 from the germline V gene are GTSNPN and SVGIG (reference sequence). CDR3: CAWSGTGANYGYTF. CDR3 nucleotide sequence: TGTGCCTGGAGTGGGACAGGAGCTAACTATGGCTACACCTTC.

The chain has TRBV7-2 and TRBJ2-1; TRBD2 aligns across 7 bases. Germline trimming cut 1 base from V and 3 bases from J; bases unmatched to any gene: 3. CDR3 size: 15 residues. Germline CDR1 and CDR2: SGHTA and FQGNSA. The CDR3: CASSLDGGGYNEQFF. CDR3 nucleotides: TGTGCCAGCAGCTTAGACGGCGGGGGCTACAATGAGCAGTTCTTC.

With respect to this clone: Germline is not matched at one junction end, which may reflect a read error. V usage is TRBV2 and J usage is TRBJ1-6; the match to TRBD1 covers 9 bases. Germline CDR1 reads SNHLY; CDR2 reads FYNNEI. This CDR3 spans 10 amino acids. In nucleotides, the CDR3 is TGTGCCAGCAGTGAACCGGGACAGGGTTTT. Its translation: CASSEPGQGF.

The chain links TRBV18 to TRBJ2-2; D might be TRBD2 (6 bases). V was clipped by 1 base and J by 6 bases, with 12 bases between them. Per germline, CDR1 KGHSH and CDR2 LQKENI. This CDR3 is built from 15 residues. The DNA for the CDR3 is TGTGCCAGCTCACCACGACTAGATGACGCCGGGGAGCTGTTTTTT. Its translation is CASSPRLDDAGELFF.

The chain is built from TRBV6-5 and TRBJ2-5; 7 bases agree with TRBD2. In germline, CDR1 is MNHEY, CDR2 SVGAGI. The CDR3 sequence is 13 residues long. With 7 bases clipped from V and 2 bases from J, the junction kept 4 bases outside the gene matches. CDR3 region: CASKYGGQETQYF. The CDR3 DNA is TGTGCCAGCAAATACGGGGGGCAAGAGACCCAGTACTTC.

This rearrangement joins TRBV6-1 to TRBJ1-5; D is undetermined. The germline CDR1 and CDR2 sequences are MNHNS and SASEGT. The CDR3 is 16 amino acids. Trimming shortened V by 0 bases and J by 0 bases, and 9 bases separated the two germline ends. The CDR3 protein is CASSEALSASNQPQHF. For the CDR3, the DNA is TGTGCCAGCAGTGAAGCCCTAAGTGCTAGCAATCAGCCCCAGCATTTT.

This clone was seen a few times. V gene TRBV15 combines with J gene TRBJ2-1; 10 positions match TRBD2. The CDR3 has 17 residues. Per the germline V gene, CDR1 is LNHNV and CDR2 is YYDKDF (reference sequence). V was pared by 0 bases and J by 8 bases, with 10 bases of the junction left unmatched. CDR3 sequence (DNA): TGTGCCACCAGCAGAGAGCGGCTAGCGGGGGCCTTGGATGAGCAGTTCTTC. As protein: CATSRERLAGALDEQFF. Based on the CDR3 plus reference TRBV15 and TRBJ2-1, the full variable domain is DAMVIQNPRYQVTQFGKPVTLSCSQTLNHNVMYWYQQKSSQAPKLLFHYYDKDFNNEADTPDNFQSRRPNTSFCFLDIRSPGLGDTAMYLCATSRERLAGALDEQFFGPGTRLTVL.

The genes are TRBV7-3 and TRBJ1-2, with D tentatively TRBD1 (6 bases). CDR3 length: 13 amino acids. The V end lost 4 bases, the J end lost 5 bases, and 11 bases lay between the germline ends. Per germline, CDR1 SGHTA and CDR2 FQGTGA. CDR3 region: CASSSAQGYGYTF. Written as DNA, the CDR3 is TGTGCCAGCAGCTCCGCCCAGGGGTATGGCTACACCTTC.

The CDR3 loop is CASSPLRGPQHF. CDR3 nucleotide sequence: TGTGCCAGCAGCCCCCTTAGGGGGCCCCAGCATTTT. The chain couples TRBV3-1 (or the pseudogene TRBV3-2) to TRBJ1-5, with D maybe TRBD1 (5 bases). The CDR3 contains 12 residues. V was trimmed by 4 bases and J by 9 bases, leaving 10 bases between them. Looked up from germline, CDR1 is LGHDT and CDR2 is YNNKEL (reference sequence).

The V gene is TRBV7-2, the J gene TRBJ2-3, with 10 bases fitting TRBD2. There are 16 residues in the CDR3. V dropped 4 bases and J dropped 0; count of bases not matched to a gene: 4. Germline CDR1 reads SGHTA; CDR2 reads FQGNSA. CDR3 nucleotides: TGTGCCAGCAGCTCACAACTAGCGGGGAGCACAGATACGCAGTATTTT. Amino acid sequence: CASSSQLAGSTDTQYF.

This clone turned up a few times. J is TRBJ2-7 and V is TRBV9; 15 bases are a match to TRBD2. V dropped 3 bases and J dropped 3; count of bases not matched to a gene: 10. Germline CDR1 is SGDLS and CDR2 is YYNGEE. This CDR3 is 18 amino acids long. The CDR3 sequence is CASSAGLAGGLGYYEQYF. For the CDR3, the DNA is TGTGCCAGCAGCGCAGGACTAGCGGGGGGGCTCGGCTACTACGAGCAGTACTTC.

V is TRBV30 and J is TRBJ1-3; the D gene is possibly TRBD1 (5 bases). The CDR3 contains 13 residues. From germline, CDR1 is GTSNPN and CDR2 SVGIG (reference sequence). V lost 3 bases, J lost 0 bases, and 6 bases lay in between. CDR3 in amino acids: CAWSTGSGNTIYF. For the CDR3, the DNA is TGTGCCTGGAGCACAGGCTCTGGAAACACCATATATTTT.

The table lists this clone with a count of one. In DNA, the CDR3 is TGTGCCAGCAGTTGGACTTTGAACACCGGGGAGCTGTTTTTT. This sequence encodes CASSWTLNTGELFF. The rearrangement links TRBV6-2 or TRBV6-3 to TRBJ2-2, with a possible D match to TRBD2 (5 bases). The CDR3 has 14 amino acids. V gave up 4 bases and J gave up 1 base, with 7 bases separating them. Germline CDR1 and CDR2: MNHEY and SVGEGT.

This chain joins TRBV3-1 (or the pseudogene TRBV3-2) and TRBJ2-5, with 12 bases fitting TRBD2. The CDR3 totals 16 residues. Germline loops: CDR1 LGHDT, CDR2 YNNKEL (reference sequence). Trimming at V came to 3 bases and at J to 1 base, leaving 3 bases not matched to a gene. CDR3 residues: CASSHRLAGVQETQYF. The CDR3 DNA sequence: TGTGCCAGCAGCCACCGACTAGCGGGGGTCCAAGAGACCCAGTACTTC.

This clone was counted between two and nine times. V usage is TRBV9 and J usage is TRBJ1-2; D unclear. This CDR3 comprises 12 residues. Germline loops: CDR1 SGDLS, CDR2 YYNGEE. Trimming removed 4 bases at V and 4 bases at J, with 8 bases between. CDR3 sequence: CASSSGSYGYTF. In DNA, the CDR3 is TGTGCCAGCAGCTCGGGTAGCTATGGCTACACCTTC.

This chain joins TRBV6-5 and TRBJ1-2; D is perhaps TRBD1 (5 bases). Trimming stripped 0 bases from V and 2 bases from J, with 13 bases between. Germline V gene data show CDR1 as MNHEY and CDR2 as SVGAGI. CDR3 length: 16 amino acids. CDR3 sequence: CASSYSLPGGNYGYTF. The CDR3 coding sequence is TGTGCCAGCAGTTACTCGCTTCCCGGGGGAAACTATGGCTACACCTTC.

This clone occurred once. The rearrangement joins TRBV19 to TRBJ1-1; no clear D. In germline, CDR1 is LNHDA, CDR2 SQIVND (reference sequence). Trimming stripped 3 bases from V and 1 base from J, with 18 bases between. This CDR3 contains 17 residues. CDR3: CASSIHTETYTNTEAFF. CDR3 sequence (DNA): TGTGCCAGTAGTATTCATACAGAAACCTACACGAACACTGAAGCTTTCTTT. Together with reference TRBV19 and TRBJ1-1, the CDR3 gives the full variable domain: DGGITQSPKYLFRKEGQNVTLSCEQNLNHDAMYWYRQDPGQGLRLIYYSQIVNDFQKGDIAEGYSVSREKKESFPLTVTSAQKNPTAFYLCASSIHTETYTNTEAFFGQGTRLTVV.

V usage is TRBV7-3 and J usage is TRBJ1-1, with D possibly being TRBD1 (5 bases). Trimming left V 1 base short and J 0 bases short, with 9 bases between. This CDR3 contains 15 residues. Germline CDR1 is SGHTA and CDR2 is FQGTGA. The chain's CDR3 is CASSLMGGLNTEAFF. The CDR3 coding sequence is TGTGCCAGCAGCTTAATGGGGGGGTTGAACACTGAAGCTTTCTTT.

The chain carries TRBV2 and TRBJ1-2; 7 nucleotides match TRBD1. The V segment lost 2 bases and the J segment 2 bases; nucleotides outside the gene matches: 11. Germline lookup yields CDR1 SNHLY and CDR2 FYNNEI. The CDR3 runs to 17 residues. In DNA form, the CDR3 reads TGTGCCAGCAGTGAAATAGGGGGCGCCGATCTCAACTATGGCTACACCTTC. Protein product: CASSEIGGADLNYGYTF. The full variable domain, rest sourced from reference TRBV2 and TRBJ1-2, is EPEVTQTPSHQVTQMGQEVILRCVPISNHLYFYWYRQILGQKVEFLVSFYNNEISEKSEIFDDQFSVERPDGSNFTLKIRSTKLEDSAMYFCASSEIGGADLNYGYTFGSGTRLTVV.

The chain is built from TRBV30 and TRBJ1-6; TRBD1 agrees at 11 bases. J gave up 9 bases and V 8 bases, and 12 bases lay outside the gene matches. The CDR3 totals 15 residues. Germline V gene sequence: CDR1 GTSNPN, CDR2 SVGIG (reference sequence). CDR3 loop: CAGKRPGTGGSPLHF. The CDR3 DNA sequence: TGTGCCGGGAAGAGACCCGGGACAGGGGGTTCACCCCTCCACTTT.

The rearrangement joins TRBV5-1 to TRBJ2-7, with 9 bases lining up with TRBD2. With V trimmed by 2 bases and J by 0 bases, 3 bases remained unmatched. The CDR3 consists of 15 residues. Germline CDR1 reads SGHRS; CDR2 reads YFSETQ. The CDR3 DNA sequence: TGCGCCAGCAGCTTCGGGCGGGGGGGCTCCTACGAGCAGTACTTC. Residues: CASSFGRGGSYEQYF.

The chain recombines TRBV18 with TRBJ2-5, with 8 bases aligning to TRBD2. With 2 bases clipped from V and 5 bases from J, the junction kept 1 base outside the gene matches. Germline assignment: CDR1 KGHSH and CDR2 LQKENI. CDR3 length equals 13 residues. Here the CDR3 reads CASSPSSGETQYF. As DNA, the CDR3 is TGTGCCAGCTCACCATCTAGCGGGGAGACCCAGTACTTC. Variable domain in full (rest from reference TRBV18 and TRBJ2-5): NAGVMQNPRHLVRRRGQEARLRCSPMKGHSHVYWYRQLPEEGLKFMVYLQKENIIDESGMPKERFSAEFPKEGPSILRIQQVVRGDSAAYFCASSPSSGETQYFGPGTRLLVL.